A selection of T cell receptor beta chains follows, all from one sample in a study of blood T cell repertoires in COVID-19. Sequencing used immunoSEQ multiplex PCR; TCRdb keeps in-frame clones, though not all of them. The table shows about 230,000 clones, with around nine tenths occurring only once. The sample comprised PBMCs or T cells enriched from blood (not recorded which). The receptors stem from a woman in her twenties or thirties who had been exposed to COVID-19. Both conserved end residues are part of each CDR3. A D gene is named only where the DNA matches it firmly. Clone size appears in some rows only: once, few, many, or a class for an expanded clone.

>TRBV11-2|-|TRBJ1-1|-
CASSLERGSSEAFF
TGTGCCAGCAGCTTAGAGCGGGGTAGCAGTGAAGCTTTCTTT
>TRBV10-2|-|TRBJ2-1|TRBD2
CATREGGSIGNEQFF
TGCGCCACCCGGGAGGGAGGCAGCATCGGGAATGAGCAGTTCTTC
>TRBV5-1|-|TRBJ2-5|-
CASSWGERRGQETQYF
TGCGCCAGCAGCTGGGGGGAACGGAGAGGCCAAGAGACCCAGTACTTC
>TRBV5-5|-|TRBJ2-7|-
CASSLVFSGTGFEQYF
TGTGCCAGCAGCTTGGTCTTTAGCGGGACAGGGTTCGAGCAGTACTTC
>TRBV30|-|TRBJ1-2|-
CAWSSGLYGYTF
TGTGCCTGGAGTTCTGGACTCTATGGCTACACCTTC
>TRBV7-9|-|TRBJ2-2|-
CASNGGNTGELFF
TGTGCCAGCAACGGCGGGAACACCGGGGAGCTGTTTTTT
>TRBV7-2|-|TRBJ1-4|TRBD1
CASSLAHTGQGAGDEKLFF
TGTGCCAGCAGCTTAGCGCATACGGGACAGGGGGCGGGAGATGAAAAACTGTTTTTT
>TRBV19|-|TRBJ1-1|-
CASSTRRQLMNTEAFF
TGTGCCAGTAGTACACGAAGACAGCTCATGAACACTGAAGCTTTCTTT
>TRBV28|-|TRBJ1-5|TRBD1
CASSWTGSGQPQHF
TGTGCCAGCAGTTGGACAGGTTCGGGTCAGCCCCAGCATTTT
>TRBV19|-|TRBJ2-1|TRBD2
CASSFGLAAIRHDEQFF
TGTGCCAGTAGTTTCGGACTAGCGGCCATCCGGCACGATGAGCAGTTCTTC
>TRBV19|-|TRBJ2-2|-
CASLQGKNTGELFF
TGTGCCAGTCTCCAGGGGAAGAACACCGGGGAGCTGTTTTTT
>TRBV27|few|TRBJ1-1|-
CASSLWAGMNTEAFF
TGTGCCAGCAGTTTATGGGCAGGGATGAACACTGAAGCTTTCTTT
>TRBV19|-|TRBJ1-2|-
CASSAGRLNYGYTF
TGTGCCAGTAGTGCGGGGCGGCTAAACTATGGCTACACCTTC
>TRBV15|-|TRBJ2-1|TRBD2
CATSSRLAGGGEQFF
TGTGCCACCAGCTCACGACTAGCGGGAGGGGGTGAGCAGTTCTTC
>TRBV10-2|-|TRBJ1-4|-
CASSESGVFNEKLFF
TGCGCCAGCAGTGAGTCGGGAGTGTTTAATGAAAAACTGTTTTTT
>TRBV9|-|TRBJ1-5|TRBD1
CASSVGTGIQPQHF
TGTGCCAGCAGCGTAGGGACAGGGATTCAGCCCCAGCATTTT
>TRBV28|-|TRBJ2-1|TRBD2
CASSSTSATNYNEQFF
TGTGCCAGCAGTTCGACTAGCGCCACGAATTACAATGAGCAGTTCTTC
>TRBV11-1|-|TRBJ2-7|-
CASSDYPTGYYEQYF
TGTGCCAGCAGCGACTACCCGACGGGGTACTACGAGCAGTACTTC
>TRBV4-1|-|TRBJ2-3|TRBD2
CASSHAPGLASSDTQYF
TGCGCCAGCAGCCATGCGCCGGGACTAGCGAGCTCAGATACGCAGTATTTT
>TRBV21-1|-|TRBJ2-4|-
CASSKIKDRGSIQYF
TGTGCCAGCAGCAAAATCAAGGACAGGGGCAGCATTCAGTACTTC
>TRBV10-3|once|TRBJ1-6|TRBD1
CAIATGDNSPLHF
TGTGCCATCGCAACAGGGGATAATTCACCCCTCCACTTT
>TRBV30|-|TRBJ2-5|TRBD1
CAFTGTGGKTQYF
TGTGCCTTCACCGGGACAGGGGGAAAGACCCAGTACTTC
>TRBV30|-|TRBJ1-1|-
CAWSKEGSGTEAFF
TGTGCCTGGAGTAAGGAAGGGAGTGGGACTGAAGCTTTCTTT
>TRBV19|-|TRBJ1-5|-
CASSANRDARNQPQHF
TGTGCCAGTAGTGCCAACAGGGACGCACGCAATCAGCCCCAGCATTTT
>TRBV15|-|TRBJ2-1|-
CASALDANEQFF
TGTGCCAGCGCACTAGATGCGAATGAGCAGTTCTTC
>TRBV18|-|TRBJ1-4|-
CASSPLAKYNEKLFF
TGTGCCAGCTCACCATTGGCAAAATATAATGAAAAACTGTTTTTT
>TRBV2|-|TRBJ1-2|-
CASSEAYNYGYTF
TGTGCCAGCAGTGAGGCATATAACTATGGCTACACCTTC
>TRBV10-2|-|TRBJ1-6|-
CASRRDTNSPLHF
TGCGCCAGCAGGAGGGATACTAATTCACCCCTCCACTTT
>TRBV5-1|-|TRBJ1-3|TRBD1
CASSLEAGGKGRNTIYF
TGCGCCAGCAGCTTGGAGGCAGGGGGCAAAGGAAGAAACACCATATATTTT
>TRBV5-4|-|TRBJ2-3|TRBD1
CASSTGVETGVDTQYF
TGTGCCAGCAGCACCGGAGTGGAGACAGGGGTAGATACGCAGTATTTT
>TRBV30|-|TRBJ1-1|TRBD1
CAWSPGLFATGKPEAFF
TGTGCCTGGAGTCCAGGGTTGTTCGCGACAGGGAAACCTGAAGCTTTCTTT